These 31 T cell receptor beta chains were all obtained from the same sample, sequenced in a study of T-cell memory formation after mild COVID-19. A single record per CDR3 protein comes from TCRdb applying MiXCR to the 5' RACE reads. The data contain about 180,000 distinct CDR3 sequences, less than 20% of them singletons. The sequencing sample was made of PBMCs or a T cell subset sorted from them (not recorded which). The receptors were sampled from a man aged 18 to 30 who had mild COVID-19 (a few samples of this study predate the infection). Cell type and time point are not known.

This clonotype was counted many times. The chain links TRBV4-1 to TRBJ2-5; D is unresolved. The CDR3 contains 13 residues. The V gene lost 6 bases and the J gene lost 6 bases, with 14 bases spanning the gap. Germline V gene data show CDR1 as MGHRA and CDR2 as YSYEKL. The CDR3 sequence is CASSPLDPKTQYF. In nucleotides, the CDR3 is TGCGCCAGCAGTCCCTTGGACCCGAAGACCCAGTACTTC.

This clonotype has a single count. This chain connects TRBV2 to TRBJ2-7; tentatively, D is TRBD2 (5 bases). Trimming pared 8 bases from V and 6 bases from J, leaving 17 bases between. CDR3 length: 13 residues. Germline CDR1 reads SNHLY; CDR2 reads FYNNEI. The CDR3 reads CASSAGETTEQYF. The CDR3 nucleotides read TGTGCCAGCTCTGCTGGGGAGACGACCGAGCAGTACTTC.

The gene calls are TRBV20-1 and TRBJ2-7; TRBD2 matches at 11 bases. V lost 5 bases to trimming and J lost 3 bases; unmatched junction nucleotides: 9. Per germline, CDR1 DFQATT and CDR2 SNEGSKA (reference sequence). The CDR3 is made up of 15 amino acids. The CDR3 loop is CSALAGGRNVYEQYV. For the CDR3, the DNA is TGCAGTGCTCTAGCGGGGGGCCGAAACGTCTACGAGCAGTACGTC.

The J gene is TRBJ2-2, the V gene TRBV18, with unresolved D. Germline lookup yields CDR1 KGHSH and CDR2 LQKENI. The V and J ends lost 5 bases and 3 bases respectively, with 7 bases between them. This CDR3 has 13 amino acids. Here the CDR3 reads CASSDGDTGELFF. The CDR3, as DNA: TGTGCCAGCTCAGACGGCGACACCGGGGAGCTGTTTTTT. Filled out from reference TRBV18 and TRBJ2-2, the complete variable domain reads NAGVMQNPRHLVRRRGQEARLRCSPMKGHSHVYWYRQLPEEGLKFMVYLQKENIIDESGMPKERFSAEFPKEGPSILRIQQVVRGDSAAYFCASSDGDTGELFFGEGSRLTVL.

This rearrangement joins TRBV4-1 to TRBJ2-3; D remains ambiguous. V was cut by 0 bases and J by 10 bases, with 8 bases left in between. Germline V lookup: CDR1 MGHRA, CDR2 YSYEKL. This CDR3 is built from 12 residues. Here the CDR3 DNA reads TGCGCCAGCAGCCAAGAGGTTGCATCGCAGTATTTT. Translated, it gives CASSQEVASQYF.

The V call is TRBV20-1, the J call TRBJ2-3, with D unclear. Trimming took off 4 bases at V and 2 bases at J, with 7 bases between the two ends. The CDR3 sequence is 12 residues long. Looked up from germline, CDR1 is DFQATT and CDR2 is SNEGSKA (reference sequence). This CDR3 reads CSATGNTDTQYF. The CDR3 bases are TGCAGTGCTACCGGAAACACAGATACGCAGTATTTT.

Comments on this clonotype: A junction boundary mismatches the germline segment, possibly from a read error. This chain's CDR3 is CASSQGHEEAFF. The CDR3 DNA follows: TGTGCCAGCTCACAGGGCCATGAGGAAGCCTTCTTC. The V call is TRBV18, the J call TRBJ1-2; D is unresolved. The CDR3 is 12 residues long. Germline V gene data show CDR1 as KGHSH and CDR2 as LQKENI.

This clonotype showed up just a few times. The chain is built from TRBV7-2 and TRBJ2-1, with 11 bases that match TRBD1. This CDR3 spans 16 amino acids. Germline CDR1 and CDR2: SGHTA and FQGNSA. J gave up 10 bases and V 1 base, and 9 bases lay outside the gene matches. CDR3 in amino acids: CASSLVPGQGAGEQFF. Written as DNA, the CDR3 is TGTGCCAGCAGCTTAGTCCCCGGACAGGGGGCAGGAGAGCAGTTCTTC.

The V gene is TRBV5-1, the J gene TRBJ1-2; D call uncertain. The germline V gene has CDR1 SGHRS and CDR2 YFSETQ. This CDR3 has 13 residues. V was cut by 3 bases and J by 3 bases, with 9 bases left in between. The CDR3 coding sequence is TGCGCCAGCAGCTCCCTCCAGGACTATGGCTACACCTTC. It translates to CASSSLQDYGYTF.

The chain joins TRBV7-2 to TRBJ2-5, with 9 nucleotides matching TRBD1. Trimming at V came to 3 bases and at J to 4 bases, leaving 9 bases not matched to a gene. In germline, CDR1 is SGHTA, CDR2 FQGNSA. The length of the CDR3 is 16 residues. The CDR3: CASSLGPTGGAETQYF. As DNA, the CDR3 is TGTGCCAGCAGCTTGGGCCCAACAGGGGGCGCAGAGACCCAGTACTTC.

Only a few counts were recorded for this clonotype. The chain links TRBV2 to TRBJ2-2; the D is unclear. The V end was cut by 0 bases, the J end by 6 bases, with 5 bases between. From germline, CDR1 is SNHLY and CDR2 FYNNEI. This CDR3 comprises 13 residues. The CDR3 DNA sequence: TGTGCCAGCAGTGAAGCCTCCCCCGGGGAGCTGTTTTTT. Encoded protein: CASSEASPGELFF. The entire variable domain, with the rest obtained from reference TRBV2 and TRBJ2-2, is as follows: EPEVTQTPSHQVTQMGQEVILRCVPISNHLYFYWYRQILGQKVEFLVSFYNNEISEKSEIFDDQFSVERPDGSNFTLKIRSTKLEDSAMYFCASSEASPGELFFGEGSRLTVL.

This chain joins TRBV29-1 and TRBJ2-1, with 9 positions matching TRBD2. The CDR3 is 14 residues long. Germline CDR1 and CDR2: SQVTM and ANQGSEA. V lost 2 bases, J lost 2 bases, and 1 base stayed unmatched. The CDR3 loop reads CSVEPSGAYNEQFF. For the CDR3, the DNA is TGCAGCGTTGAACCTAGCGGGGCCTACAATGAGCAGTTCTTC.

This clonotype was recorded a few times. The chain employs TRBV7-3 and TRBJ2-3, with D perhaps TRBD1 or TRBD2 (6 bases each). The CDR3 length is 16 residues. The V end was cut by 2 bases, the J end by 1 base, with 13 bases between. Germline loops: CDR1 SGHTA, CDR2 FQGTGA. The CDR3 DNA reads TGTGCCAGCAGCTTAGCCGTGGGGGGCCGCACAGATACGCAGTATTTT. Translated: CASSLAVGGRTDTQYF.

This clonotype was found a few times. V is TRBV9 and J is TRBJ1-3, with D uncertain. Germline assignment: CDR1 SGDLS and CDR2 YYNGEE. V lost 0 bases, J lost 0 bases, and 10 bases lay in between. This CDR3 has 16 amino acids. CDR3 in DNA: TGTGCCAGCAGCGTAGGGTGGGATAGCTCTGGAAACACCATATATTTT. Protein sequence: CASSVGWDSSGNTIYF.

This clonotype was seen only a few times. The rearrangement links TRBV7-6 to TRBJ1-1, with D unresolved. Germline V lookup: CDR1 SGHVS, CDR2 FNYEAQ. This CDR3 region has 16 residues. V gave up 1 base and J gave up 5 bases, with 17 bases separating them. The CDR3 nucleotides read TGTGCCAGCAGCTTAGGAGGCAGCGGAGAAGGAACTGAAGCTTTCTTT. This translates into CASSLGGSGEGTEAFF.

The chain uses TRBV5-6 and TRBJ1-2; a possible D gene is TRBD1 (6 bases). Trimming pared 1 base from V and 2 bases from J, leaving 9 bases between. The germline CDR1 and CDR2 sequences are SGHDT and YYEEEE. The CDR3 extends over 14 amino acids. Here the CDR3 reads CASSLTGPNYGYTF. The CDR3 nucleotides are TGTGCCAGCAGCTTGACAGGGCCGAACTATGGCTACACCTTC.

The CDR3 spells CATSDPGLAGDEQFF. CDR3 bases: TGTGCCACCAGTGATCCCGGACTAGCGGGTGATGAGCAGTTCTTC. The rearrangement links TRBV24-1 to TRBJ2-1; TRBD2 aligns across 11 bases. CDR1 is KGHDR and CDR2 is SFDVKD in the germline V gene. Trimming at V came to 3 bases and at J to 8 bases, leaving 5 bases not matched to a gene. The CDR3 loop spans 15 amino acids.

This clonotype was found a few times. This chain uses TRBV20-1 with TRBJ1-1; D gene unclear. V was cut by 5 bases and J by 8 bases, with 12 bases left in between. Looked up from germline, CDR1 is DFQATT and CDR2 is SNEGSKA (reference sequence). This CDR3 has 11 amino acids. In DNA form, the CDR3 reads TGCAGTGCTTCGTCCTTCAGGGAAGCTTTCTTT. It encodes CSASSFREAFF.

J is TRBJ2-7 and V is TRBV5-1; possibly TRBD1 for D (6 bases). This CDR3 has 15 amino acids. The germline CDR1 and CDR2 sequences are SGHRS and YFSETQ. V lost 4 bases to trimming and J lost 3 bases, with 17 bases between them. This chain's CDR3 is CASSLAGTLGYEQYF. The CDR3 bases are TGCGCCAGCAGCCTCGCCGGGACACTCGGCTACGAGCAGTACTTC.

This clonotype has more than one count but fewer than ten. The V call is TRBV25-1, the J call TRBJ1-5; D might be TRBD1 (5 bases). Germline CDR1 and CDR2: MGHDK and SYGVNS. This CDR3 is built from 16 residues. With 2 bases removed from V and 4 bases from J, the gap between germline ends came to 15 bases. This chain's CDR3 is CASSESGWGGNQPQHF. For the CDR3, the DNA is TGTGCCAGCAGTGAAAGTGGCTGGGGGGGGAATCAGCCCCAGCATTTT.

J is TRBJ1-4 and V is TRBV5-1; unclear D gene. Trimming pared 6 bases from V and 0 bases from J, leaving 9 bases between. Per the germline V gene, CDR1 is SGHRS and CDR2 is YFSETQ. The CDR3 is 14 residues long. The CDR3 DNA follows: TGCGCCAGCAAAAGCGGGTCAACTAATGAAAAACTGTTTTTT. This translates into CASKSGSTNEKLFF.

This clonotype was observed a few times. This chain connects TRBV7-8 to TRBJ1-5; D is perhaps TRBD1 (6 bases). Trimming took off 5 bases at V and 5 bases at J, with 19 bases between the two ends. CDR3 length equals 16 residues. CDR1 is SGHVS, CDR2 FQNEAQ, per germline. CDR3 protein: CASSLVIRGPDQPQHF. CDR3 nucleotide sequence: TGTGCCAGCAGCCTGGTGATCAGGGGTCCTGATCAGCCCCAGCATTTT.

The chain combines TRBV11-2 with TRBJ2-5; D may match TRBD1 or TRBD2 (5 bases each). Germline CDR1 reads SGHAT; CDR2 reads FQNNGV. The V end lost 5 bases, the J end lost 5 bases, and 15 bases lay between the germline ends. The CDR3 consists of 14 residues. The CDR3 sequence: CASSPTDSGETQYF. The DNA for the CDR3 is TGTGCCAGCAGCCCCACTGACAGCGGCGAGACCCAGTACTTC.

The chain combines TRBV9 with TRBJ1-6; D gene ambiguous. Germline CDR1 SGDLS, CDR2 YYNGEE. V gave up 2 bases and J gave up 0 bases, with 6 bases separating them. The CDR3 covers 15 residues. DNA of the CDR3: TGTGCCAGCAGCGTCCGGGGCTCCTATAATTCACCCCTCCACTTT. This gives the protein CASSVRGSYNSPLHF.

A few counts support this clonotype. The gene calls are TRBV7-2 and TRBJ2-4; 8 positions agree with TRBD2. The CDR3 is 16 amino acids. J lost 0 bases, V lost 1 base, and 2 bases had no gene match. The germline V gene has CDR1 SGHTA and CDR2 FQGNSA. The CDR3 sequence: CASSLVGLAAKNIQYF. CDR3 sequence (DNA): TGTGCCAGCAGCTTAGTCGGACTAGCAGCCAAAAACATTCAGTACTTC.

This clonotype was detected many times. The chain recombines TRBV4-2 with TRBJ2-5; weak D call: TRBD2 (5 bases). Germline V gives CDR1 LGHNA, CDR2 YNFKEQ. The V and J ends lost 1 base and 2 bases respectively, with 8 bases between them. The CDR3 totals 14 residues. The CDR3 DNA is TGTGCCAGCAGCCAAGCTCCGGGACAAGAGACCCAGTACTTC. Its translation is CASSQAPGQETQYF.

In this sample, this clonotype turned up a few times. This chain uses TRBV6-5 with TRBJ1-1; 7 bases map to TRBD1. Germline loops: CDR1 MNHEY, CDR2 SVGAGI. CDR3 length equals 12 residues. Losses at the gene ends were 6 bases for V and 10 bases for J; bases not matched to a gene: 8. The CDR3 spells CASSKRQGLAFF. Written as DNA, the CDR3 is TGTGCCAGCAGCAAACGACAGGGCTTAGCTTTCTTT.

The V and J genes are TRBV7-9 and TRBJ2-3, with no clear D. Germline CDR1 is SEHNR and CDR2 is FQNEAQ (reference sequence). Trimming pared 5 bases from V and 2 bases from J, leaving 14 bases between. The CDR3 extends over 15 amino acids. CDR3 sequence: CASSLTENPTDTQYF. The CDR3 DNA follows: TGTGCCAGCAGCCTGACGGAGAATCCCACAGATACGCAGTATTTT.

This clonotype was picked up many times. A read error may produce the germline difference seen at one junction end. The V gene is TRBV7-2, the J gene TRBJ2-5; no firm D call. CDR3 length: 14 amino acids. Germline CDR1 reads SGHTA; CDR2 reads FQGNSA. The CDR3 nucleotides are TGCGCCAGCAGCTTGGGTGGAAGCCAAGAGACCCAGTACTTC. The encoded protein is CASSLGGSQETQYF.

The chain uses TRBV6-2 or TRBV6-3 and TRBJ2-7, with D unresolved. This CDR3 spans 15 amino acids. Trimming left V 2 bases short and J 0 bases short, with 11 bases between. Germline V CDR1 and CDR2: MNHEY, SVGEGT. The DNA for the CDR3 is TGTGCCAGCAGTTACCCCCCCGGTACCTCCTACGAGCAGTACTTC. Its protein is CASSYPPGTSYEQYF.

V is TRBV7-2 and J is TRBJ1-5; TRBD1 agrees at 8 bases. The germline V gene encodes CDR1 SGHTA and CDR2 FQGNSA. The CDR3 is 15 amino acids. The V gene end was trimmed by 2 bases and the J gene end by 0 bases; junction bases not matched to a gene: 0. Here the CDR3 reads CASSLQGASNQPQHF. The DNA of the CDR3 is TGTGCCAGCAGCTTACAGGGGGCTAGCAATCAGCCCCAGCATTTT. Based on the CDR3 plus reference TRBV7-2 and TRBJ1-5, the full variable domain is GAGVSQSPSNKVTEKGKDVELRCDPISGHTALYWYRQSLGQGLEFLIYFQGNSAPDKSGLPSDRFSAERTGGSVSTLTIQRTQQEDSAVYLCASSLQGASNQPQHFGDGTRLSIL.